This T cell receptor beta chain was obtained from a study of blood T cell repertoires in COVID-19. Study-level background: T cells, B-cell-depleted T cells, or PBMCs provided the cDNA or gDNA that served as material.

In germline, CDR1 is SGHTA, CDR2 FQGNSA. The V end lost 3 bases, the J end lost 8 bases, and 14 bases lay between the germline ends. The CDR3 spans 15 residues. In the original analysis: Amplification from reference gene primers served as the basis for estimated nucleated cell counts. Clones were sequenced by immunoSEQ multiplex PCR, and TCRdb holds only the in-frame ones, with some missing. Clonal size and the V and J genes are those of that table, whereas D and trimming came from the DNA. Counted here are more than 200,000 clones, 70% to 90% occurring once; the ten biggest clones make up about 2%. This TCR derives from a woman aged 50 to 65 with acute or convalescent COVID-19. The chain joins TRBV7-2 to TRBJ1-6; weak D call: TRBD1 (5 bases). The source material was peripheral blood. The CDR3 DNA reads TGTGCCAGCAGCTTCCAACAGGTTGGGGATTCACCCCTCCACTTT. It specifies CASSFQQVGDSPLHF.